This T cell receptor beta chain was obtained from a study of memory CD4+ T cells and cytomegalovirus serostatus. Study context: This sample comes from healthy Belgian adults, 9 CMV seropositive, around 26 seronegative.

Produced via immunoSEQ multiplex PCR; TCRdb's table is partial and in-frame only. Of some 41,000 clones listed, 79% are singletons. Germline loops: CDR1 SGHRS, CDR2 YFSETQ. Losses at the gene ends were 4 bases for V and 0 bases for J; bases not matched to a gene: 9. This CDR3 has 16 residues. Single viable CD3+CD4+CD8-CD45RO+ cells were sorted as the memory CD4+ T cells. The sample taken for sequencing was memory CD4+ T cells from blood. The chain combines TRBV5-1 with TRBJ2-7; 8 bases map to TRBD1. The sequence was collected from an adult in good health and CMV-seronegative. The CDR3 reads CASSHDPGQDSYEQYF. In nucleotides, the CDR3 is TGCGCCAGCAGCCACGACCCGGGACAGGACTCCTACGAGCAGTACTTC.